The rows below give T cell receptor beta chains drawn from one sample of a study of T-cell memory formation after mild COVID-19. TCRdb fed the 5' RACE reads into MiXCR, producing one record per CDR3 protein. The table has 92,000 or so distinct CDR3 sequences, about 15% seen once. Sequenced input: PBMCs or a T cell subset sorted from them (not recorded which). These receptors came from a man between 18 and 29 years old who had mild COVID-19 (a few samples of this study predate the infection). Cell type and time point are not known. CDR3s include the opening cysteine and the closing phenylalanine or tryptophan. A D gene is named only where the DNA matches it firmly. The size entry is marked missing in some rows and otherwise reads once, few, many or a size class.

v_call: TRBV29-1
j_call: TRBJ1-2
clone_size: -
d_call: -
cdr3_nt: TGCAGCGTAGTAAGCAGCACATATGGCTACACCTTC
cdr3_aa: CSVVSSTYGYTF

v_call: TRBV7-9
j_call: TRBJ2-1
clone_size: -
d_call: -
cdr3_nt: TGTGCCAGCAGCCCGGCTCCAGGGTCAGGGAATGAGCAGTTCTTC
cdr3_aa: CASSPAPGSGNEQFF

v_call: TRBV5-8
j_call: TRBJ1-5
clone_size: -
d_call: TRBD1
cdr3_nt: TGTGCCAGCAGCTCCAGGACAGGCCCGGATCAGCCCCAGCATTTT
cdr3_aa: CASSSRTGPDQPQHF

v_call: TRBV10-2
j_call: TRBJ2-3
clone_size: few
d_call: TRBD2
cdr3_nt: TGCGCCAGCAGGGGACTAGCGGAAAGCACAGATACGCAGTATTTT
cdr3_aa: CASRGLAESTDTQYF

v_call: TRBV20-1
j_call: TRBJ2-4
clone_size: -
d_call: -
cdr3_nt: TGCAGTGCTACCCGTGGGGGGCCCGGAGCCAAAAACATTCAGTACTTC
cdr3_aa: CSATRGGPGAKNIQYF

v_call: TRBV12-5
j_call: TRBJ2-1
clone_size: once
d_call: -
cdr3_nt: TGTGCTAGTGGTTTTGGGTACTTTGAGCAGTTCTTC
cdr3_aa: CASGFGYFEQFF

v_call: TRBV6-6
j_call: TRBJ2-1
clone_size: many
d_call: -
cdr3_nt: TGTGCCAGCAGTACAGGACAGCTCGAACAGTTCTTC
cdr3_aa: CASSTGQLEQFF

v_call: TRBV7-2
j_call: TRBJ2-3
clone_size: -
d_call: TRBD2
cdr3_nt: TGTGCCAGCAGCCCCCCATTGTGGACTAGCGTTGGAACAGATACGCAGTATTTT
cdr3_aa: CASSPPLWTSVGTDTQYF

v_call: TRBV7-9
j_call: TRBJ2-5
clone_size: -
d_call: TRBD1
cdr3_nt: TGTGCCAGCAGCATCACCGGGACAGGGTGGACCCAGTACTTC
cdr3_aa: CASSITGTGWTQYF

v_call: TRBV20-1
j_call: TRBJ1-2
clone_size: -
d_call: TRBD1
cdr3_nt: TGCAGTGCTAGATGGCCGGGACAGGGAAAAGGGTTGGGCTACACCTTC
cdr3_aa: CSARWPGQGKGLGYTF

v_call: TRBV7-9
j_call: TRBJ2-1
clone_size: few
d_call: -
cdr3_nt: TGTGCCAGCAGCCCACTAGCTCTCAATGAGCAGTTCTTC
cdr3_aa: CASSPLALNEQFF

v_call: TRBV4-1
j_call: TRBJ2-2
clone_size: -
d_call: -
cdr3_nt: TGCGCCAGCATGGGGACGGAGAACACCGGGGAGCTGTTTTTT
cdr3_aa: CASMGTENTGELFF

v_call: TRBV12-5
j_call: TRBJ2-7
clone_size: few
d_call: TRBD1
cdr3_nt: TGTGCTAGTGGTTTGTGGACAGGTCGCGAGCAGTACTTC
cdr3_aa: CASGLWTGREQYF

v_call: TRBV29-1
j_call: TRBJ1-1
clone_size: many
d_call: -
cdr3_nt: TGCAGCGTTGAAATAGGGAACACTGAAGCTTTCTTT
cdr3_aa: CSVEIGNTEAFF

v_call: TRBV20-1
j_call: TRBJ2-1
clone_size: -
d_call: TRBD2
cdr3_nt: TGCAGTGCTAGAGCTTTTACTAGCGGGGGTCTCTCCTACAATGAGCAGTTCTTC
cdr3_aa: CSARAFTSGGLSYNEQFF

v_call: TRBV7-9
j_call: TRBJ1-2
clone_size: few
d_call: -
cdr3_nt: TGTGCCAGCAGCTTACCCGCCCTCTATGGCTACACCTTC
cdr3_aa: CASSLPALYGYTF

v_call: TRBV9
j_call: TRBJ1-5
clone_size: -
d_call: -
cdr3_nt: TGTGCCAGCAGCCCCTCACCCGACAGCAATCAGCCCCAGCATTTT
cdr3_aa: CASSPSPDSNQPQHF

v_call: TRBV7-6
j_call: TRBJ2-7
clone_size: many
d_call: -
cdr3_nt: TGTGCCAGCAGCTTAGGGGGCACGTCCTATGAGCAGTACTTC
cdr3_aa: CASSLGGTSYEQYF

v_call: TRBV7-9
j_call: TRBJ2-1
clone_size: -
d_call: TRBD2
cdr3_nt: TGTGCCAGCAGCGCCCGGGGGGTCGAGGGCAATGAGCATTTCTTC
cdr3_aa: CASSARGVEGNEHFF

v_call: TRBV7-3
j_call: TRBJ2-2
clone_size: many
d_call: -
cdr3_nt: TGTGCCAGCAGCTTAAGTAAAAGGTTCGGGGACCGACACACCGGGGAGCTGTTTTTT
cdr3_aa: CASSLSKRFGDRHTGELFF

v_call: TRBV28
j_call: TRBJ2-4
clone_size: few
d_call: TRBD1
cdr3_nt: TGTGCCAGCAGTTTATGGGGGACAGGGAGGGAACAAAGGTCCTTCGAGTACATTCAGTACTTC
cdr3_aa: CASSLWGTGREQRSFEYIQYF